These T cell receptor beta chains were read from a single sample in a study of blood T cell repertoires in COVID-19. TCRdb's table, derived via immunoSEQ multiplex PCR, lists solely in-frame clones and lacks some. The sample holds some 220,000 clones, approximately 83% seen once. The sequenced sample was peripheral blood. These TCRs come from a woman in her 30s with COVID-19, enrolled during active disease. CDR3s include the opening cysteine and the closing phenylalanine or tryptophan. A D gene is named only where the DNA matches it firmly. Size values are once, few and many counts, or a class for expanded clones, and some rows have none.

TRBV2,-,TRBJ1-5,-,TGTGCCAGCAGTGACGGCAGGGCGGGGAATCAGCCCCAGCATTTT,CASSDGRAGNQPQHF
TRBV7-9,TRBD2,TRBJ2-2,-,TGTGCCAGCAGCTTAGTAGGCCGGGAGGGCAACACCGGGGAGCTGTTTTTT,CASSLVGREGNTGELFF
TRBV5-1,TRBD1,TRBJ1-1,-,TGCGCCAGCAGCTCGGACAGGGCGGGCGGCACTGAAGCTTTCTTT,CASSSDRAGGTEAFF
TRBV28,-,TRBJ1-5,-,TGTGCCAGCAGCGATATCGGGATTAGCAATCAGCCCCAGCATTTT,CASSDIGISNQPQHF
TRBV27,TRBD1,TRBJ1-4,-,TGTGCCAGCAGTTTATCGGGCGTCAGGGGGCTTAATGAAAAACTGTTTTTT,CASSLSGVRGLNEKLFF
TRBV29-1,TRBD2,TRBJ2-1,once,TGCAGCGTTGAGACCCTAGCGGGAGAGTTTTCGGAGCAGTTCTTC,CSVETLAGEFSEQFF
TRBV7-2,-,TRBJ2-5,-,TGTGCCAGCAGCCTAAACAGGGAGACCCAGTACTTC,CASSLNRETQYF
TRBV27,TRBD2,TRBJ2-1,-,TGTGCCAGCAGCCCCACTGATAGCGGGGGGCTACCTTTATACTACAATGAGCAGTTCTTC,CASSPTDSGGLPLYYNEQFF
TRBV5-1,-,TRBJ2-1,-,TGCGCCAGCAGCGCCCAGGGTATCTACAATGAGCAGTTCTTC,CASSAQGIYNEQFF
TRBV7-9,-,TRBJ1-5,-,TGTGCCAGCAGTCCAGACACCTCCTTCAATCAGCCCCAGCATTTT,CASSPDTSFNQPQHF
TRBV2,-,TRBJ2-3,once,TGTGCCAGCAGTGGGGAGGGGGGAAGTACAGATACGCAGTATTTT,CASSGEGGSTDTQYF
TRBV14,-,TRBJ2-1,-,TGTGCCAGCAGCCCCCCTGCGGGTGAGCAGTTCTTC,CASSPPAGEQFF
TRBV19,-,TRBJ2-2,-,TGTGCCAGTAGTCCAACTAGGGAGGGGGAGCTGTTTTTT,CASSPTREGELFF
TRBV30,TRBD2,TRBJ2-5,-,TGTGCCTGGAGTGTCGTAGCGGGGGCGGTCGAGACCCAGTACTTC,CAWSVVAGAVETQYF
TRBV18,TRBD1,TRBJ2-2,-,TGTGCCAGCTCACCTACGACAGGGGGCGTGATGAACGGGGAGCTGTTTTTT,CASSPTTGGVMNGELFF
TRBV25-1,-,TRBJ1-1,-,TGTGCCAGCAGAAAGGTCGAATCGGGGGACACTGAAGCTTTCTTT,CASRKVESGDTEAFF
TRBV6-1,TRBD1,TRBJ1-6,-,TGTGCCAGCAGTGGGTGGGACAGGGGAGTCGATAATTCACCCCTCCACTTT,CASSGWDRGVDNSPLHF
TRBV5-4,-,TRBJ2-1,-,TGTGCCAGCACCGGAGGAGTCTACAATGAGCAGTTCTTC,CASTGGVYNEQFF
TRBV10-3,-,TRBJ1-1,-,TGTGCCATCAGTCGGGTCCTTAACACTGAAGCTTTCTTT,CAISRVLNTEAFF
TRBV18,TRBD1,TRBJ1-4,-,TGTGCCAGCTCAACAGGCGGGACAGTACAGGAAAAACTGTTTTTT,CASSTGGTVQEKLFF
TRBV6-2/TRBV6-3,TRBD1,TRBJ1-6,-,TGTGCCAGCAGTATCGACAGGGGGATTTCACCCCTCCACTTT,CASSIDRGISPLHF
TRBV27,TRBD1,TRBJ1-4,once,TGTGCCAGCAGTTTAGGCAGGGGGCAGCCCAGGGTAAACGAAAAACTGTTTTTT,CASSLGRGQPRVNEKLFF
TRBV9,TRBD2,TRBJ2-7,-,TGTGCCAGCAGCGTAGAGGCGGGGGGCTCTTGGGATTACGAGCAGTACTTC,CASSVEAGGSWDYEQYF
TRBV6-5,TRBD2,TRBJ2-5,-,TGTGCCAGCAGTCGGGAGGGCCGTGAGACCCAGTACTTC,CASSREGRETQYF
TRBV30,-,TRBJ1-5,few,TGTGCCTGGAGTGTAGGCAGGGGCAATCAGCCCCAGCATTTT,CAWSVGRGNQPQHF
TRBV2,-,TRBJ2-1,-,TGTGCCAGCCGCGGGGAACACAATGAGCAGTTCTTC,CASRGEHNEQFF
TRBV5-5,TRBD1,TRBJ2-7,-,TGTGCCAGCAGCCTCAGGGGGGGACAGGGAACCTACGAGCAGTACTTC,CASSLRGGQGTYEQYF
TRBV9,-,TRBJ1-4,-,TGTGCCAGCAGCGTAGAACAGGGAGGGGAAAAACTGTTTTTT,CASSVEQGGEKLFF
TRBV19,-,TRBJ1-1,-,TGTGCCAGTAGTCAGGGCTTCCCTGAAGCTTTCTTT,CASSQGFPEAFF
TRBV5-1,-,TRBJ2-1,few,TGCGCCAGCAGCTTTTCGTTCTCCTACAATGAGCAGTTCTTC,CASSFSFSYNEQFF
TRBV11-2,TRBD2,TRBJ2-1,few,TGTGCCAGCAGCTTAGCGGGAGGGCCTAATGAGCAGTTCTTC,CASSLAGGPNEQFF
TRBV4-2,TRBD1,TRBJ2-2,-,TGTGCCAGCAGCCGGACAGGGGGCGGCACCGGGGAGCTGTTTTTT,CASSRTGGGTGELFF
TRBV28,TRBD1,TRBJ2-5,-,TGTGCCAGCAGTATACAGGGGTCGAGAGAGACCCAGTACTTC,CASSIQGSRETQYF
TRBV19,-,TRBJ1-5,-,TGTGCCAGTAGTACAGGGGACAATAGGGGCAATCAGCCCCAGCATTTT,CASSTGDNRGNQPQHF
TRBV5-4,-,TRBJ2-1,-,TGTGCCAGCAGCTTGAGGGGAGGCTCCTACAATGAGCAGTTCTTC,CASSLRGGSYNEQFF
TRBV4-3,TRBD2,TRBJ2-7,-,TGCGCCAGCAGCGAGACTAGCGGGACCTACGAGCAGTACTTC,CASSETSGTYEQYF
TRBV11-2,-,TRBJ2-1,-,TGTGCCAGCAGCTTATACGGGAGTGGGAAGAATGAGCAGTTCTTC,CASSLYGSGKNEQFF
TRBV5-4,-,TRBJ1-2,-,TGTGCCAGCAGCTTGGACGGCGGTTCTAACTATGGCTACACCTTC,CASSLDGGSNYGYTF
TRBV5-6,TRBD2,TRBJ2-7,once,TGTGCCAGCAGCTTGGGACTAGCGGGCGCCTCCTACGAGCAGTACTTC,CASSLGLAGASYEQYF
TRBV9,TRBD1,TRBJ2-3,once,TGTGCCAGCAGCCGGGGACAGAGCACAGATACGCAGTATTTT,CASSRGQSTDTQYF
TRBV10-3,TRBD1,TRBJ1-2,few,TGTGCCATCAGTGACCTACAGGGACAGGGCCCCTATGGCTACACCTTC,CAISDLQGQGPYGYTF
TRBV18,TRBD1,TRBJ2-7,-,TGTGCCAGCTCACCGACCGGGACAGAGTATCCTTATAACCCTTCCTACGAGCAGTACTTC,CASSPTGTEYPYNPSYEQYF